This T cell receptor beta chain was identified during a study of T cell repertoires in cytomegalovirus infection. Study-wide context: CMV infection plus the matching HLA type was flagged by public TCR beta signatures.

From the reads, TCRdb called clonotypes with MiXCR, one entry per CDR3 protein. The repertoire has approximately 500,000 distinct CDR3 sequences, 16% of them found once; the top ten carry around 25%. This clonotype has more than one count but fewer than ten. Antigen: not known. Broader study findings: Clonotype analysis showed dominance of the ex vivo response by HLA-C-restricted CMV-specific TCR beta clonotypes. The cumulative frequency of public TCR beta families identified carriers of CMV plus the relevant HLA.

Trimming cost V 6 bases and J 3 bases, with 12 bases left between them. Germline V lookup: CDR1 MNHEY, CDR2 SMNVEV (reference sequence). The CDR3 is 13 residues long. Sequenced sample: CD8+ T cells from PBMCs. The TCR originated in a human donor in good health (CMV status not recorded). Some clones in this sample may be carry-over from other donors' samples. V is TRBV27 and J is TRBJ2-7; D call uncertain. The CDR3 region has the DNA TGTGCCAGCAGCCCTCTCGCCAACTACGAGCAGTACTTC. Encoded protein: CASSPLANYEQYF.